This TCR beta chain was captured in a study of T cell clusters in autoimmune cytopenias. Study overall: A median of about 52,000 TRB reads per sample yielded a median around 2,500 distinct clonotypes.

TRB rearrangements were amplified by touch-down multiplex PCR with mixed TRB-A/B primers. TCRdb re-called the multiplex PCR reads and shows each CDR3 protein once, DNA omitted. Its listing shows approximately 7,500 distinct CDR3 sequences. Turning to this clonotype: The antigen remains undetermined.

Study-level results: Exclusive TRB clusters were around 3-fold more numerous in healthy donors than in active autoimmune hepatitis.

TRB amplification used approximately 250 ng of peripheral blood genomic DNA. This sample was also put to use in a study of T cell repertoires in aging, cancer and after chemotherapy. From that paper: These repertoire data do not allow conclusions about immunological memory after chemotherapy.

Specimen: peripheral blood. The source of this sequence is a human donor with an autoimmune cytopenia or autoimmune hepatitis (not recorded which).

CDR3 sequence: CASSLGFTGTVNEKLFF. J is TRBJ1-4 and V is TRBV7-9; TCRdb outputs TRBD1, but without DNA this stays unchecked. Germline values: CDR1 SEHNR, CDR2 FQNEAQ (reference sequence). The CDR3 is 17 residues long.